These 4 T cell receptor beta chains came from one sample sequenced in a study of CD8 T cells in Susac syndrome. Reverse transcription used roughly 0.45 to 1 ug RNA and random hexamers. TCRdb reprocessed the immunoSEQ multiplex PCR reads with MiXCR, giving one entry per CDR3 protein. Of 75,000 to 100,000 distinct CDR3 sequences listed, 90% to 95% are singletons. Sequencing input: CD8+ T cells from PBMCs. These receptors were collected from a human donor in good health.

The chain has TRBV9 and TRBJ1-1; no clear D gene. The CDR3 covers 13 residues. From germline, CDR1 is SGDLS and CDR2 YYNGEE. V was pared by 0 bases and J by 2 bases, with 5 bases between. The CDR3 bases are TGTGCCAGCAGCGTAGGAATAAACACTGAAGCTTTCTTT. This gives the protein CASSVGINTEAFF.

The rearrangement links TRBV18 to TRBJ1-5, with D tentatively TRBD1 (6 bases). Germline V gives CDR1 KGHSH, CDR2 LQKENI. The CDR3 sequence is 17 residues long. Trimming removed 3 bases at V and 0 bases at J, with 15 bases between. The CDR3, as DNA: TGTGCCAGCTCACCTACCTCAGGGGATGATAGCAATCAGCCCCAGCATTTT. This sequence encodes CASSPTSGDDSNQPQHF.

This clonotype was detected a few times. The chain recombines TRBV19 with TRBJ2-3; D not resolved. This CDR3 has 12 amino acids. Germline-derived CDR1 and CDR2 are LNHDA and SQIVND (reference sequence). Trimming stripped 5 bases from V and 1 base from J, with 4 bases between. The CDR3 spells CASSLRTDTQYF. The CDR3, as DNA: TGTGCCAGTAGTCTCCGCACAGATACGCAGTATTTT.

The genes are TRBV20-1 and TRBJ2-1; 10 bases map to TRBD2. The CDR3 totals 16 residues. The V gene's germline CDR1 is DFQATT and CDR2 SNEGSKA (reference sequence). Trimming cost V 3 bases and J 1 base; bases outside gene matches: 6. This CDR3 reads CSASTLAGVSYNEQFF. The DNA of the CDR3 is TGCAGTGCTAGTACGCTAGCGGGAGTTTCCTACAATGAGCAGTTCTTC.